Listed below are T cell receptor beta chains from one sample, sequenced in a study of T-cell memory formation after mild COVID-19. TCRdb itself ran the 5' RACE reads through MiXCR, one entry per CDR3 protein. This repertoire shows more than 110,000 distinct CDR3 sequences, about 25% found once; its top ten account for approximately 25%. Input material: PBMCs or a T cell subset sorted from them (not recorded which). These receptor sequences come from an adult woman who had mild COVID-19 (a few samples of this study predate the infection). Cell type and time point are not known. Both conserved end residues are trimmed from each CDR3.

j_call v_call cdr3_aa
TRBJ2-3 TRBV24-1 ATSDLPALDTQY
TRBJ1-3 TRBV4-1 ASSQGWETVNTIY
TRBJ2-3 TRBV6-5 ASTTRTSGSTDTQY
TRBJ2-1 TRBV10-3 AISESVGLFHEQF
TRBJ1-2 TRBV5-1 ASSSIPGQVRVTYYGYT
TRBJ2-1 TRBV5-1 ASSLSGGAGEQF
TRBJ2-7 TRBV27 ASSFVASLSYEQY
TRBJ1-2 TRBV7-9 ASSILRDPVYGYT
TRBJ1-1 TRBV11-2 ASSLASVTEAF
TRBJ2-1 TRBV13 ASSPQAGGLYNEQF
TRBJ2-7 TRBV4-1 ASSPHRDRGYEQY